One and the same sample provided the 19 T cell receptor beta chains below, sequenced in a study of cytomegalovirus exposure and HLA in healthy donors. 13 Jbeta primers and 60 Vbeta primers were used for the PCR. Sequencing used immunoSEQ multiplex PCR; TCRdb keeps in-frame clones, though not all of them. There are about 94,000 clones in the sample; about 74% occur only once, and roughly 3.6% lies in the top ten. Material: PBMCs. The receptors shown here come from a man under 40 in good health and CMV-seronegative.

The CDR3 reads CASRATDGNYGYTF. DNA for the CDR3: TGTGCCAGCAGGGCGACTGACGGTAACTATGGCTACACCTTC. The chain combines TRBV28 with TRBJ1-2; no firm D call. The CDR3 has 14 amino acids. Trimming shortened V by 6 bases and J by 1 base, and 12 bases separated the two germline ends. Germline assignment: CDR1 MDHEN and CDR2 SYDVKM.

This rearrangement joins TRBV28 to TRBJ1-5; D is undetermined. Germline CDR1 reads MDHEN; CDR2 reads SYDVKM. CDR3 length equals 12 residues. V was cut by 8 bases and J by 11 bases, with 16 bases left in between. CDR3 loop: CASRERRLTQHF. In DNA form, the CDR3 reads TGTGCCAGCCGCGAGCGGCGTTTAACCCAGCATTTT.

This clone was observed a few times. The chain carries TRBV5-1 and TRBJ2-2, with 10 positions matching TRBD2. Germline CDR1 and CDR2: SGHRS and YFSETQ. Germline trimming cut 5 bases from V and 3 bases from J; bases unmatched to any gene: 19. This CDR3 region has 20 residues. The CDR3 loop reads CASSSRPFGLAGVDTGELFF. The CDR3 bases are TGCGCCAGCAGTTCCAGACCCTTTGGCCTAGCGGGAGTCGACACCGGGGAGCTGTTTTTT.

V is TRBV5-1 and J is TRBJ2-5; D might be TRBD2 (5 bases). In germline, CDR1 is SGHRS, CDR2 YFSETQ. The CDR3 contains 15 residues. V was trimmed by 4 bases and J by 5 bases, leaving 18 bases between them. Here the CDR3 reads CASSPSHPGRETQYF. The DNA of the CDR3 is TGCGCCAGCAGCCCAAGTCACCCGGGAAGGGAGACCCAGTACTTC.

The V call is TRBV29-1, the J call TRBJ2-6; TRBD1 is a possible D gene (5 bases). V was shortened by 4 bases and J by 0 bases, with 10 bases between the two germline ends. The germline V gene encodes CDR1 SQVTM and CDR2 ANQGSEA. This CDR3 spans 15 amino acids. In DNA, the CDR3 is TGCAGCGTTGGACAGCGCTACTCTGGGGCCAACGTCCTGACTTTC. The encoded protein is CSVGQRYSGANVLTF. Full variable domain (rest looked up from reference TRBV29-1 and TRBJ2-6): SAVISQKPSRDICQRGTSLTIQCQVDSQVTMMFWYRQQPGQSLTLIATANQGSEATYESGFVIDKFPISRPNLTFSTLTVSNMSPEDSSIYLCSVGQRYSGANVLTFGAGSRLTVL.

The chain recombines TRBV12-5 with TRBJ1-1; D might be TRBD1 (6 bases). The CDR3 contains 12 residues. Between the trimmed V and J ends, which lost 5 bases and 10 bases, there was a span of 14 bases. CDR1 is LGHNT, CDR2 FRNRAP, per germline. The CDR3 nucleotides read TGTGCTAGTGGTCACCCCAGGGGTAGAGCTTTCTTT. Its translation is CASGHPRGRAFF.

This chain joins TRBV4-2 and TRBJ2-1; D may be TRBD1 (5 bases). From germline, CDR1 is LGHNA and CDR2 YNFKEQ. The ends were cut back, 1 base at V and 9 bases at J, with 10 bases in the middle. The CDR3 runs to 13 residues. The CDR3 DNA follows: TGTGCCAGCAGCCAAGGTGACAGTGGTGAGCAGTTCTTC. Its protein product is CASSQGDSGEQFF.

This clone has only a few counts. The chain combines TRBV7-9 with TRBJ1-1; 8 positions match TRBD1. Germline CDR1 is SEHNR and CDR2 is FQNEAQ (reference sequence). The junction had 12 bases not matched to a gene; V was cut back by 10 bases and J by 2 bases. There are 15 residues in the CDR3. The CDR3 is CATRGPESVNTEAFF. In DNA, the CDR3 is TGTGCCACCAGGGGGCCGGAGTCAGTAAACACTGAAGCTTTCTTT. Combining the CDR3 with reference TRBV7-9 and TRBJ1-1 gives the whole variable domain DTGVSQNPRHKITKRGQNVTFRCDPISEHNRLYWYRQTLGQGPEFLTYFQNEAQLEKSRLLSDRFSAERPKGSFSTLEIQRTEQGDSAMYLCATRGPESVNTEAFFGQGTRLTVV.

CDR3 loop: CASSLPDRISGNTIYF. The DNA of the CDR3 is TGTGCCAGCAGCTTGCCGGACAGGATCTCTGGAAACACCATATATTTT. The V gene is TRBV5-5, the J gene TRBJ1-3; TRBD1 aligns across 7 bases. Trimming took 1 base from V and 0 from J; bases not matched to a gene: 4. CDR1 is SGHKS and CDR2 is YYEKEE in the germline V gene (reference sequence). This CDR3 contains 16 residues.

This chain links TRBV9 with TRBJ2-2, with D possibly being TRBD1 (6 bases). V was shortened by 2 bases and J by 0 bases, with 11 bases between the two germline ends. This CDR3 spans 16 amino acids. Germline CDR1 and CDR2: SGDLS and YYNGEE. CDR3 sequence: CASSVQGPSNTGELFF. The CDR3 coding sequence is TGTGCCAGCAGCGTTCAGGGGCCTTCGAACACCGGGGAGCTGTTTTTT.

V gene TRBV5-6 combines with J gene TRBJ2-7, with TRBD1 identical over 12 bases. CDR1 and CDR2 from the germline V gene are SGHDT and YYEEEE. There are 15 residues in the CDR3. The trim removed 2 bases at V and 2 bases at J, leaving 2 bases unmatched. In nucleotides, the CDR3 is TGTGCCAGCAGCTTTGGGACAGGGGGCCCCTACGAGCAGTACTTC. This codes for CASSFGTGGPYEQYF.

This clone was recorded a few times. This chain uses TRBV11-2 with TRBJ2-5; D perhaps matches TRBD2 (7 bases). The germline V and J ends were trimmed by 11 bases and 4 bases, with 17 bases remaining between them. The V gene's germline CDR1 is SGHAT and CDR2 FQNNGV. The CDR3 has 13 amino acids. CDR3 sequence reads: CASQRGAGETQYF. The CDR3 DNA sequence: TGTGCCTCCCAACGGGGGGCGGGAGAGACCCAGTACTTC. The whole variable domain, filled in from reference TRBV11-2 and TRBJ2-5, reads EAGVAQSPRYKIIEKRQSVAFWCNPISGHATLYWYQQILGQGPKLLIQFQNNGVVDDSQLPKDRFSAERLKGVDSTLKIQPAKLEDSAVYLCASQRGAGETQYFGPGTRLLVL.

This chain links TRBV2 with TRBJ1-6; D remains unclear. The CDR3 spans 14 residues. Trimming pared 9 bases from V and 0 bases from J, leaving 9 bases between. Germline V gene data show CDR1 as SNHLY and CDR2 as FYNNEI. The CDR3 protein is CASQKSSYNSPLHF. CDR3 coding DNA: TGTGCCAGTCAAAAGAGCTCCTATAATTCACCCCTCCACTTT.

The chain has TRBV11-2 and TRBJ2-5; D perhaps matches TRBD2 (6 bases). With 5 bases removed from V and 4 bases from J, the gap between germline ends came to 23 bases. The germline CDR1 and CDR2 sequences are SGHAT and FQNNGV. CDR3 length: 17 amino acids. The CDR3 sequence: CASSKHPGLHLRETQYF. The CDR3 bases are TGTGCCAGCAGCAAACATCCGGGACTGCACCTTCGAGAGACCCAGTACTTC.

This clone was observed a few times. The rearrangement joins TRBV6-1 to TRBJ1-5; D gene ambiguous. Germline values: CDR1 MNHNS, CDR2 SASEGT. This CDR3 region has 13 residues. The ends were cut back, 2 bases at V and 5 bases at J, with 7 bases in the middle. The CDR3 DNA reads TGTGCCAGCAGTGAATGGCAGGATCAGCCCCAGCATTTT. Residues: CASSEWQDQPQHF.

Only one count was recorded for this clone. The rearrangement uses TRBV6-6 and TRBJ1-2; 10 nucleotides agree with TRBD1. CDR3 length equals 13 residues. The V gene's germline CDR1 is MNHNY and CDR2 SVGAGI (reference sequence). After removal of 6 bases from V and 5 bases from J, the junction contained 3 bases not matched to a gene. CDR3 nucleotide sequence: TGTGCCAGCAGCCCGGACAGGGGGTATGGCTACACCTTC. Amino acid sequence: CASSPDRGYGYTF.

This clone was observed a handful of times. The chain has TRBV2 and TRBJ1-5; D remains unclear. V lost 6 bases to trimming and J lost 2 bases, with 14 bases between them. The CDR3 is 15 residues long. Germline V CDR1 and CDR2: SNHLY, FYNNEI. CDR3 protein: CASRARAGGNQPQHF. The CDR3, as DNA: TGTGCCAGCAGGGCCCGGGCCGGGGGCAATCAGCCCCAGCATTTT. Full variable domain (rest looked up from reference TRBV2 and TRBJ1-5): EPEVTQTPSHQVTQMGQEVILRCVPISNHLYFYWYRQILGQKVEFLVSFYNNEISEKSEIFDDQFSVERPDGSNFTLKIRSTKLEDSAMYFCASRARAGGNQPQHFGDGTRLSIL.

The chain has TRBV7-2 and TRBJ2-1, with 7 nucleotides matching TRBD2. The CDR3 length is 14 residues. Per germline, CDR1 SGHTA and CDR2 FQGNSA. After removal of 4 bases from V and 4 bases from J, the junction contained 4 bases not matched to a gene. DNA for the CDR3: TGTGCCAGCAGCTCACGGACTAGATACAATGAGCAGTTCTTC. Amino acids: CASSSRTRYNEQFF.

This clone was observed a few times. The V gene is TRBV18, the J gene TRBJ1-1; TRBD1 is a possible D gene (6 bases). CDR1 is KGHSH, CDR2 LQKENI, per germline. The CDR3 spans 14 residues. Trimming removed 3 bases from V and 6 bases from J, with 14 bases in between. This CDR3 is CASSPSSGTPEAFF. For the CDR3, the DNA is TGTGCCAGCTCACCGTCCTCCGGGACACCTGAAGCTTTCTTT.